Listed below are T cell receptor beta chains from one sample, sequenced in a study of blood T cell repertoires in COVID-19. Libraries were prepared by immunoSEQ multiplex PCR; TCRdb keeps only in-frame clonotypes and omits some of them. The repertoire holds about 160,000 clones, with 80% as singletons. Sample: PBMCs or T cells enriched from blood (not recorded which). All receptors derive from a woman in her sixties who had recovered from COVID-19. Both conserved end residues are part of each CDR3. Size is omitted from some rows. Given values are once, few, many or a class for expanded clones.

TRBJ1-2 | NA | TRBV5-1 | CASSLAGNGYTF
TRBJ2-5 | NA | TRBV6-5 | CASSSQLGTQETQYF
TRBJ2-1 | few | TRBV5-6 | CASSQTGNPRNEQFF
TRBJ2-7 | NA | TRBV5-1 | CASSLTGQGPSYEQYF
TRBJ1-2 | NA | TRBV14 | CASSLSQGANYGYTF
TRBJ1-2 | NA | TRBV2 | CATRDSRGVGYTF
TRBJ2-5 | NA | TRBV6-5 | CASRNGGPGGETQYF
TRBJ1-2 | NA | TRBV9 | CASSGGGSGYTF
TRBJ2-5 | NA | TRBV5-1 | CASSSMGAGETQYF
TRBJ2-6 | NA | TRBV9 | CASSAGQGSGANVLTF
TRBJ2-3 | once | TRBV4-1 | CASSQEWRGGPSTDTQYF
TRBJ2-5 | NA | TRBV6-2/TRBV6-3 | CASSYGGAGETQYF
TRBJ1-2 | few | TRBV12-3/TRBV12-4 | CASSFSGFYGYTF
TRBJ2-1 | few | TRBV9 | CASSSSGGSYNEQFF
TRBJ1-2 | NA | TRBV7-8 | CASSLVRGGQYGYTF
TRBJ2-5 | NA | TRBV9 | CASSTHRESGETQYF
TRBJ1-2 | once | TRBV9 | CASSADRVNYGYTF
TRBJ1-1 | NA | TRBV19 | CASSRQGGTEAFF
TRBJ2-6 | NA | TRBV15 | CATSRGYAAGVSSGANVLTF
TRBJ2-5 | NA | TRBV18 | CASSPTGDVQETQYF
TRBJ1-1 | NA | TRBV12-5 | CASGLGTRGGTEAFF
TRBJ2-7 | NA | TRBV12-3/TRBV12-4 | CASSPTGGEQYF
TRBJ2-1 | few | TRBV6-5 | CASKVTQADYNEQFF
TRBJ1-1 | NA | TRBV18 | CASSPAQGKLNTEAFF
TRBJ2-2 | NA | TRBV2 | CASMHPGTGPTGELFF
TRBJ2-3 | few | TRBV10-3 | CATRAQGGGDTDTQYF
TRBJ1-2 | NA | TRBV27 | CASSGQAAVGYTF
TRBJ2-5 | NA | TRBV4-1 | CASSQVPGQQETQYF
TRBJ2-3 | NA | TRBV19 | CASSIQGLRTDTQYF
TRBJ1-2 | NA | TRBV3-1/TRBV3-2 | CASSQAWGTAYGYTF
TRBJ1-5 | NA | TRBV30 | CAWSVPTGRGPQHF
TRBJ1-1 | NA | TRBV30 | CAWSVFAGMNTEAFF
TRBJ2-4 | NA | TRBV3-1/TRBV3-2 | CASSQSYQSKNIQYF
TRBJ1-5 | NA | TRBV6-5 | CASTDLIRGYQPQHF
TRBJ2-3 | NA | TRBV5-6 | CASSSPTGPDTQYF
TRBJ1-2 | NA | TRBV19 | CASRGWTGEFGYTF
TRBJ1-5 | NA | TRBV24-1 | CATSDGGQPQHF
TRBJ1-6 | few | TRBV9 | CASSVDLNNSPLHF
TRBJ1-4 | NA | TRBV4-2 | CASSPGEGAVNEKLFF
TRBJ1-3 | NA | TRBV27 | CASSLFCQGSGNTIYF
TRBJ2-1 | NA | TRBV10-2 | CASSESPTNEQFF
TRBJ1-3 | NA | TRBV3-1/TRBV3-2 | CASSPMVGGNTIYF
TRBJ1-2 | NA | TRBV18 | CASSPNIIGGNYGYTF
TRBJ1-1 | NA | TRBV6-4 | CASSPGNMNTEAFF
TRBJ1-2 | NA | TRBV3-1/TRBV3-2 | CASSQDRRHIGYTF
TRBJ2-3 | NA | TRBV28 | CASSTPGQSKLAGGRVTQYF
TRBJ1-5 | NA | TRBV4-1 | CASSYNRDSNQPQHF
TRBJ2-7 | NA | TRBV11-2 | CASSPNRRNEQYF
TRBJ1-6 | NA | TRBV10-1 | CASSEGQNSPLHF
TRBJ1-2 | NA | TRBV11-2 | CASSLTDRYTF
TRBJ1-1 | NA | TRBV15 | CATSRGLLGNTEAFF
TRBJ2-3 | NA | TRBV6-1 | CASSETSGGLTDTQYF
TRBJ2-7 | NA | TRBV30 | CASRPKGTGSYEQYF
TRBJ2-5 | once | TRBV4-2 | CASSRQAYDGSGEREETQYF
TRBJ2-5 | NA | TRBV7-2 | CASSLKGAGETQYF